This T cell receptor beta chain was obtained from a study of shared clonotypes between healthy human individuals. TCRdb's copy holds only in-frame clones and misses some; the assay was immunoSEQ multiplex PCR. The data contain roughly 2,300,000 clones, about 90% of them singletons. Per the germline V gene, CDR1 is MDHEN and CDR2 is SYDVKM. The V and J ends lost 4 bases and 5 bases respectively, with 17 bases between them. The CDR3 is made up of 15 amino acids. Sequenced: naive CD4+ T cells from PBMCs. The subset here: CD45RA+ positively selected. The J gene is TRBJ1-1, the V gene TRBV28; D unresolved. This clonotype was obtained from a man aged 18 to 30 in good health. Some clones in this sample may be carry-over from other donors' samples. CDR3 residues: CASSSSDRLGTEAFF. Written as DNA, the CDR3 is TGTGCCAGCAGTTCGTCCGACCGACTTGGGACTGAAGCTTTCTTT.